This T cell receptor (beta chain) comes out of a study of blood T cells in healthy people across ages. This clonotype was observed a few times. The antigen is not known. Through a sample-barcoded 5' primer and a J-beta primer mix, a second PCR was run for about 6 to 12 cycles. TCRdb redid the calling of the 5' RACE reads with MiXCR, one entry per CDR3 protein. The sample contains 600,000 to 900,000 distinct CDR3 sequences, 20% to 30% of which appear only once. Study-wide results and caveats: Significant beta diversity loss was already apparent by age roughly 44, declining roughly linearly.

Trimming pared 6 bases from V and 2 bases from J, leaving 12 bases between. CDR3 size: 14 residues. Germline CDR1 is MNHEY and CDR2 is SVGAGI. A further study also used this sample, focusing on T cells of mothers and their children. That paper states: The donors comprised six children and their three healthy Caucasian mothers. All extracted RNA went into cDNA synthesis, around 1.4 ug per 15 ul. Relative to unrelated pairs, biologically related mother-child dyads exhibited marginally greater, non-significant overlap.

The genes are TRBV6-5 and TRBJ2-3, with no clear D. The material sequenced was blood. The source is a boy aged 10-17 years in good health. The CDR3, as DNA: TGTGCCAGCAGCTGGGATTTAAACACAGATACGCAGTATTTT. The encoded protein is CASSWDLNTDTQYF.